This T cell receptor (beta chain) is drawn from a study of Graves' ophthalmopathy and Graves' hyperthyroidism. Study background: Over 18 months of follow-up, stable hyperthyroidism required that no ophthalmopathy appear.

On this clonotype: Its antigen remains unidentified.

General study findings and limits: Prediction of ophthalmopathy progression reached 70.59% sensitivity and roughly 72% specificity. Most expanded thyroid clonotypes above 0.001 frequency also appeared in blood.

Other autoimmune diseases, uncontrolled infections, pregnancy and lactation each led to patient exclusion. CDR3 size: 13 residues. V was pared by 6 bases and J by 4 bases, with 12 bases between. Germline V gene lookup returns CDR1 MDHEN and CDR2 SYDVKM. The TCR beta CDR3 regions underwent amplification from RNA transcripts. The first-round RT-PCR employed HTBI primers together with the Qiagen OneStep RT-PCR kit. A multiplex PCR was then performed as the second round. TCRdb reanalysed the multiplex PCR reads using MiXCR and keeps one entry per CDR3 protein. Among over a million distinct CDR3 sequences listed, 35% to 40% were seen once.

What was sequenced was peripheral blood or thyroid tissue (not recorded which). The sequence came from an adult man with Graves' hyperthyroidism. The V and J genes are TRBV28 and TRBJ1-1; possible D gene TRBD1, 6 bases. DNA for the CDR3: TGTGCCAGCAGGATGGGGGGCGGCACTGAAGCTTTCTTT. Residues: CASRMGGGTEAFF.